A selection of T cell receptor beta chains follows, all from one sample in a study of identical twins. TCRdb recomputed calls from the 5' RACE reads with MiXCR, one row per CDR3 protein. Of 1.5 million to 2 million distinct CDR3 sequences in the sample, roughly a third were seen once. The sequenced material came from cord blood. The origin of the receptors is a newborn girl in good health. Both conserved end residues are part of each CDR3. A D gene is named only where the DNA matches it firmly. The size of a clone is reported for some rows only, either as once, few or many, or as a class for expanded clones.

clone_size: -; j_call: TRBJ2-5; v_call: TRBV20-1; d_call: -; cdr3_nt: TGCAGTGCTAGAGATGCCAGTCGGGGGCACAATGAGCAGTACTTC; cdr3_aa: CSARDASRGHNEQYF
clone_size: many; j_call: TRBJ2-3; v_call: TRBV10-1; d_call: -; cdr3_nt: TGCGCCAGCAGTGCCGGACGCACAGATACGCAGTATTTT; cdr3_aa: CASSAGRTDTQYF
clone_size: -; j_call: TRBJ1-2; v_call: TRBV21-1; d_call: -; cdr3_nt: TGTGCCAGCAGCATATACAGGGGTTGGGGCTACACCTTC; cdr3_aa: CASSIYRGWGYTF
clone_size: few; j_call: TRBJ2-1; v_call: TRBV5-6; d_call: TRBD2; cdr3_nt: TGTGCCAGCAGCTTGGAATCTTTCCGACTAGCGGGGAATGAGCAGTTCTTC; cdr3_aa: CASSLESFRLAGNEQFF
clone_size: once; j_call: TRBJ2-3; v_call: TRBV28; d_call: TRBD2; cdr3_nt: TGTGCCAGCGGTCCTAGCGCGGGAGGCACAGATACGCAGTATTTT; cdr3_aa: CASGPSAGGTDTQYF
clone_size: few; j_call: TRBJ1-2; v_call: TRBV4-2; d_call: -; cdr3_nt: TGTGCCAGCAGCCCCGGGACAAACGCCGGGGAATACTATGGCTACACCTTC; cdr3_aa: CASSPGTNAGEYYGYTF
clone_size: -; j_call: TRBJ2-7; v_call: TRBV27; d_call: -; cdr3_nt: TGTGCCAGCAGTCGTCGTGGACAGAGCTCCTACGAGCAGTACTTC; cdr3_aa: CASSRRGQSSYEQYF
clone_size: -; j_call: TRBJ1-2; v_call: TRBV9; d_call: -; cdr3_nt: TGTGCCAGCAGCGAACGATGGCATCTCCACTATGGCTACACCTTC; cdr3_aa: CASSERWHLHYGYTF
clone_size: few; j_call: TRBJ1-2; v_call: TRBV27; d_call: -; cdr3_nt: TGTGCCAGCAGTTTATTTTGGGGGGACTATGGCTACACCTTC; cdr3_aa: CASSLFWGDYGYTF
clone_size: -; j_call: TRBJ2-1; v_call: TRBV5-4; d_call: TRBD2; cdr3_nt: TGTGCCAGCAGCGGAGGACTAGATTACAATGAGCAGTTCTTC; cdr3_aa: CASSGGLDYNEQFF
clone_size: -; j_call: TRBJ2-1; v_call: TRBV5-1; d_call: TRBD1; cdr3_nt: TGCGCCAGCAGAAACCGGGACAGGGAACATGAGCAGTTCTTC; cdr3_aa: CASRNRDREHEQFF
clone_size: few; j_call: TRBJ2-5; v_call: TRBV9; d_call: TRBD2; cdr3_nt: TGTGCCAGCAGCCTCGGACTAGACCAAGAGACCCAGTACTTC; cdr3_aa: CASSLGLDQETQYF
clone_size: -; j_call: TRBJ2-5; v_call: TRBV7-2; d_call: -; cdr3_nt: TGTGCCAGCAGCTTAGGCTTGAGCGCAGAGACCCAGTACTTC; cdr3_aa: CASSLGLSAETQYF
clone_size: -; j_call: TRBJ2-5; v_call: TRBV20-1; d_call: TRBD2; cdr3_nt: TGCAGTGCTGTCCTAGCGGGAGGGTTGGGGACCCAGTACTTC; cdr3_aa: CSAVLAGGLGTQYF
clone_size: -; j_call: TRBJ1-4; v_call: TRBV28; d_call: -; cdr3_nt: TGTGCCAGCAGCCGGGGACCAGGGCTAACTAATGAAAAACTGTTTTTT; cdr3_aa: CASSRGPGLTNEKLFF
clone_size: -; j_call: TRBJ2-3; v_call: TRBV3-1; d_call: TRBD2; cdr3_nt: TGTGCCAGCAGCCAAGGCTACTCCGGGACTAGCATCACAGATACGCAGTATTTT; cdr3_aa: CASSQGYSGTSITDTQYF
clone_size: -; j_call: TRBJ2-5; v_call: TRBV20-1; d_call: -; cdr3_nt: TGCAGTGCTAAAGGCAGGCACGGACGGAGCCAAGAGACCCAGTACTTC; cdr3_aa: CSAKGRHGRSQETQYF
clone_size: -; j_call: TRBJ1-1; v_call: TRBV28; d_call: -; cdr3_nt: TGTGCCAGCAGTTTAATACCCCCAGAAGCTTTCTTT; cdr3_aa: CASSLIPPEAFF
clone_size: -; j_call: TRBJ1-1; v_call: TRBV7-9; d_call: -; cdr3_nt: TGTGCCAGCGATTCAGGGTCAAACACTGAAGCTTTCTTT; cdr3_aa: CASDSGSNTEAFF
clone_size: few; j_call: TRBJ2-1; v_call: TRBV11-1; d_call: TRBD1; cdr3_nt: TGTGCCAGCAGCAGCAGGACAGGTGGTGGTCTGAGGGGTGGTATGGTAATACACAATGAGCAGTTCTTC; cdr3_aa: CASSSRTGGGLRGGMVIHNEQFF
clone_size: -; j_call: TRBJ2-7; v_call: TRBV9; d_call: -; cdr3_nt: TGTGCCAGCAGCGAGCAACTTAGGACCTCCCCCTACGAGCAGTACTTC; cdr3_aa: CASSEQLRTSPYEQYF
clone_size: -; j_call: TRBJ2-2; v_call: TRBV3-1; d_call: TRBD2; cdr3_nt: TGTGCCAGCAGCCGAGCGGGAGCTAACACCGGGGAGCTGTTTTTT; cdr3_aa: CASSRAGANTGELFF
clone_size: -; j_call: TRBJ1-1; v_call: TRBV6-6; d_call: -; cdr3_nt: TGTGCCAGCTTTTTGTTTTTAGTGGGGAACACTGAAGCTTTCTTT; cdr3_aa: CASFLFLVGNTEAFF
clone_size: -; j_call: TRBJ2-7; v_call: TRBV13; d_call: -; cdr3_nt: TGTGCCAGCAGCTCCAAAAGGCTCGGCAGCACCTACGAGCAGTACTTC; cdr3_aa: CASSSKRLGSTYEQYF
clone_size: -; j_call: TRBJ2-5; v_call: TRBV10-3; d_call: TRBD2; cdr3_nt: TGTGCCATCAGTGAGTGGGCGGGAGACAATGAGCAGTACTTC; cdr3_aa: CAISEWAGDNEQYF
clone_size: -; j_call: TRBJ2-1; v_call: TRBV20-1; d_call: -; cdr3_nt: TGCAGTGCTAGAGGGACCAGAAGCTCCTACAATGAGCAGTTCTTC; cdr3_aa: CSARGTRSSYNEQFF
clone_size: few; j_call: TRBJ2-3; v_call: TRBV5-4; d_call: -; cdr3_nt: TGTGCCAGCAGCTTGGGTCGGGGGCGTTCAGATACGCAGTATTTT; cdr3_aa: CASSLGRGRSDTQYF
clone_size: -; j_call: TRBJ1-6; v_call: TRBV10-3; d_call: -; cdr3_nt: TGTGCCACCAGCAGGCAGGGAGGTTCACCCCCCCACTTT; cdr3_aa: CATSRQGGSPPHF
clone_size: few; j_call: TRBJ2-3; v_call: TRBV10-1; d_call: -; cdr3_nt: TGCGCCAGCAGTGATAGAAGGGTGGATACGCAGTATTTT; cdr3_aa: CASSDRRVDTQYF